These 10 T cell receptor beta chains were sequenced from one sample in a study of PD-L1 blockade in urothelial cancer. Here immunoSEQ multiplex PCR was the method, and the copy in TCRdb shows in-frame clones only, minus some. This sample yields 41,000 or so clones, of which 82% are seen a single time; around 18% belongs to the top ten. The starting material was PBMCs, obtained around atezolizumab (anti-PD-L1) treatment. These TCRs come from a man in his 60s with urothelial cancer.

This chain uses TRBV19 with TRBJ2-7, with 9 bases aligning to TRBD1. V shed 3 bases and J 4 bases; nucleotides not matched to a gene: 4. Germline values: CDR1 LNHDA, CDR2 SQIVND (reference sequence). CDR3 length equals 14 residues. The CDR3 reads CASSMGQGGYEQYF. Written as DNA, the CDR3 is TGTGCCAGTAGTATGGGACAGGGAGGTTACGAGCAGTACTTC.

The chain uses TRBV19 and TRBJ2-3; TRBD2 matches at 8 bases. This CDR3 is 15 amino acids long. Unmatched junction bases numbered 11, after V lost 6 bases and J lost 6 bases. CDR1 and CDR2 from the germline V gene are LNHDA and SQIVND (reference sequence). The CDR3 region is CASRGLQRGSDTQYF. The CDR3 region has the DNA TGTGCCAGTAGAGGGTTACAGCGGGGGAGTGATACGCAGTATTTT.

The rearrangement links TRBV28 to TRBJ2-5; D is possibly TRBD2 (7 bases). The V end lost 3 bases, the J end lost 1 base, and 18 bases lay between the germline ends. CDR1 is MDHEN, CDR2 SYDVKM, per germline. This CDR3 comprises 17 residues. CDR3 sequence (DNA): TGTGCCAGCAGTTTTTTTCGGGCGGGGGCGTTCCAAGAGACCCAGTACTTC. This encodes CASSFFRAGAFQETQYF.

This chain links TRBV10-3 with TRBJ2-5, with 11 bases lining up with TRBD1. The length of the CDR3 is 14 residues. CDR1 is ENHRY and CDR2 is SYGVKD in the germline V gene. The J segment lost 5 bases and the V segment lost 4 bases, leaving 3 bases of the junction unmatched. Here the CDR3 DNA reads TGTGCCATCAGTGCAAGGGACAGGGGGGAGACCCAGTACTTC. Protein product: CAISARDRGETQYF.

The chain recombines TRBV5-1 with TRBJ1-5; D might be TRBD1 (5 bases). The CDR3 consists of 15 residues. V dropped 0 bases and J dropped 3 bases, with 10 bases sitting between them. Germline CDR1 and CDR2: SGHRS and YFSETQ. CDR3 in amino acids: CASSLEGMNNQPQHF. In DNA, the CDR3 is TGCGCCAGCAGCTTGGAGGGGATGAACAATCAGCCCCAGCATTTT.

The table lists this clone with a few counts. This CDR3 is CASSRSSYEQYF. The CDR3, as DNA: TGTGCCAGCAGCCGAAGCTCGTACGAGCAGTACTTC. The gene calls are TRBV7-8 and TRBJ2-7; D is unclear. V was shortened by 5 bases and J by 4 bases, with 9 bases between the two germline ends. Germline V lookup: CDR1 SGHVS, CDR2 FQNEAQ. CDR3 length equals 12 residues.

The chain couples TRBV5-1 to TRBJ1-2; tentative D call: TRBD1 (5 bases). V lost 3 bases to trimming and J lost 4 bases, with 16 bases between them. CDR1 and CDR2 (germline): SGHRS, YFSETQ. The CDR3 runs to 15 residues. The CDR3 reads CASSYRETAPYGYTF. CDR3 in DNA: TGCGCCAGCAGCTACCGGGAGACAGCCCCCTATGGCTACACCTTC.

The V call is TRBV30, the J call TRBJ2-3; TRBD2 agrees at 13 bases. V lost 5 bases, J lost 4 bases, and 6 bases stayed unmatched. Germline V gene sequence: CDR1 GTSNPN, CDR2 SVGIG (reference sequence). This CDR3 region has 15 residues. CDR3 residues: CAWGGLAGSADTQYF. The CDR3 nucleotides read TGTGCCTGGGGGGGACTAGCGGGGAGTGCAGATACGCAGTATTTT.

The chain links TRBV7-2 to TRBJ2-7; 11 bases line up with TRBD2. This CDR3 spans 15 amino acids. Per germline, CDR1 SGHTA and CDR2 FQGNSA. V dropped 6 bases and J dropped 9; count of bases not matched to a gene: 13. The CDR3: CASSPWGLAGGGQYF. CDR3 sequence (DNA): TGTGCCAGCAGTCCGTGGGGCCTAGCGGGGGGCGGGCAGTACTTC.

In this sample, this clone turned up once. This chain joins TRBV28 and TRBJ1-1, with TRBD1 identical over 11 bases. Losses at the gene ends were 5 bases for V and 4 bases for J; bases not matched to a gene: 6. The CDR3 is 15 residues long. The germline V gene encodes CDR1 MDHEN and CDR2 SYDVKM. CDR3 nucleotides: TGTGCCAGCAGTCCACTTGGGACAGGGGGCACTGAAGCTTTCTTT. Protein sequence: CASSPLGTGGTEAFF.